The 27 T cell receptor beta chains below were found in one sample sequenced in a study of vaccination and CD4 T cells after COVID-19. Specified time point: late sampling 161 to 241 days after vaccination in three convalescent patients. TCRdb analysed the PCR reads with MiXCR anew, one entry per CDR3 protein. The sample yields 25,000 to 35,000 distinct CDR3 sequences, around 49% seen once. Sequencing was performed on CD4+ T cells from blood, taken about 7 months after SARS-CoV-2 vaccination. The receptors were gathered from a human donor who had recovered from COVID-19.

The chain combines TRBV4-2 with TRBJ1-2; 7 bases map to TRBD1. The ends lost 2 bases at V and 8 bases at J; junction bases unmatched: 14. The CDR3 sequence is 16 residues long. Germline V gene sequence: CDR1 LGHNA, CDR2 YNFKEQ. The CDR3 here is CASSQSQGVLDNGYTF. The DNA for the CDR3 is TGTGCCAGCAGCCAATCCCAGGGGGTGCTTGATAACGGCTACACCTTC.

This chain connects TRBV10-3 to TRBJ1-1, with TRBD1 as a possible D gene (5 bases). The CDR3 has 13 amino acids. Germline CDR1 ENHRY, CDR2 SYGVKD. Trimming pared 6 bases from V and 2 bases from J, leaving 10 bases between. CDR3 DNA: TGTGCCATCAGGAGGGACGGCAACACTGAAGCTTTCTTT. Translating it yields CAIRRDGNTEAFF.

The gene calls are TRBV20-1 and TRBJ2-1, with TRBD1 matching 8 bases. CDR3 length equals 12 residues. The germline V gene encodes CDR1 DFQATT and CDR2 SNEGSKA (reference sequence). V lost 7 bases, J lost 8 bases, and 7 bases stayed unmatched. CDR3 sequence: CSGTTGGYEQFF. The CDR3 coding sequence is TGCAGTGGCACTACAGGGGGGTATGAGCAGTTCTTC.

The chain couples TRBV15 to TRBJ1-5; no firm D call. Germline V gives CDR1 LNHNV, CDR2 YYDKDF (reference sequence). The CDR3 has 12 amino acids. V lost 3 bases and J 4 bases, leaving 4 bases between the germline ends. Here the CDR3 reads CATSSPNQPQHF. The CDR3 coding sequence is TGTGCCACCAGCAGCCCTAATCAGCCCCAGCATTTT.

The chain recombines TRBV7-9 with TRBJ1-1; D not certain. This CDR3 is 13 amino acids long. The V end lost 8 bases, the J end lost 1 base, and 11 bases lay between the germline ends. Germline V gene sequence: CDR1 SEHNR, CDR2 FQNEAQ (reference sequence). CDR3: CASGGLQNTEAFF. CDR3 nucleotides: TGTGCCAGCGGCGGGTTACAGAACACTGAAGCTTTCTTT.

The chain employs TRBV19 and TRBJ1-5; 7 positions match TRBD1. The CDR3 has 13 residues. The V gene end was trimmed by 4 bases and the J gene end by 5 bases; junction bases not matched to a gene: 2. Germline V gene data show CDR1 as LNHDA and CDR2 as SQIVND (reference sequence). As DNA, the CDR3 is TGTGCCAGTAGTAAAGACAGGGATCAGCCCCAGCATTTT. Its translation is CASSKDRDQPQHF.

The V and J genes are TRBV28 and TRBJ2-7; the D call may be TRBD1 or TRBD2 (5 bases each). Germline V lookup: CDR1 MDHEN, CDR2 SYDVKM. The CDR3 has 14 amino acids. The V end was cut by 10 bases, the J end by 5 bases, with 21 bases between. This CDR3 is CATVGTWARDEQYF. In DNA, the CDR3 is TGTGCCACTGTGGGGACCTGGGCTAGGGACGAGCAGTACTTC.

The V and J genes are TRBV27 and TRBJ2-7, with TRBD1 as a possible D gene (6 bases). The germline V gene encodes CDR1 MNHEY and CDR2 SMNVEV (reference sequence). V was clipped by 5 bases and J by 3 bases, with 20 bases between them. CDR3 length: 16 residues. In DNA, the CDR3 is TGTGCCAGCAGTACCCTCCGGACAGAACAATTCTACGAGCAGTACTTC. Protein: CASSTLRTEQFYEQYF.

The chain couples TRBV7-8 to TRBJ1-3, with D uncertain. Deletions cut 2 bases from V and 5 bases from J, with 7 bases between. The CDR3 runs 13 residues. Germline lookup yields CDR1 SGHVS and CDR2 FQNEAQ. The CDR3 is CASSLQLRNTIYF. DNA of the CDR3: TGTGCCAGCAGCTTACAACTTCGAAACACCATATATTTT.

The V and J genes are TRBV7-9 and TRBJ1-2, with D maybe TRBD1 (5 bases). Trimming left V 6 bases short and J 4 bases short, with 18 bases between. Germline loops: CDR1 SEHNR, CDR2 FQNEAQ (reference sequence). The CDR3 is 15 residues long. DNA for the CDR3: TGTGCCAGCAGACCTGTGTGGGGGACCTTCTATGGCTACACCTTC. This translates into CASRPVWGTFYGYTF.

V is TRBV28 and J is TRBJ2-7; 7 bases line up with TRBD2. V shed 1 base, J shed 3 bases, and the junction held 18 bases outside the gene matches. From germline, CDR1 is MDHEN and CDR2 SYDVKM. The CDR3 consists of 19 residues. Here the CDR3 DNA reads TGTGCCAGCAGTTTATTTCTAGCGGTAGACGTTTGGGTCAACTACGAGCAGTACTTC. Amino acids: CASSLFLAVDVWVNYEQYF.

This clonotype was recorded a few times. The CDR3 coding sequence is TGTGCCACCAGCAGATCGAGTGGGACTACCCTCACCGGGGAGCTGTTTTTT. Its protein product is CATSRSSGTTLTGELFF. The genes are TRBV15 and TRBJ2-2; 7 bases agree with TRBD2. Trimming at V came to 2 bases and at J to 4 bases, leaving 10 bases not matched to a gene. CDR1 and CDR2 (germline): LNHNV, YYDKDF (reference sequence). The CDR3 contains 17 residues.

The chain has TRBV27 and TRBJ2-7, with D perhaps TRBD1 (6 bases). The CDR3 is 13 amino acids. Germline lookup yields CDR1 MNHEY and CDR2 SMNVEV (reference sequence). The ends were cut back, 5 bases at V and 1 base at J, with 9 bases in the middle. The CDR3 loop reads CASSKGGSYEQYF. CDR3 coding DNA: TGTGCCAGCAGTAAAGGGGGTTCCTACGAGCAGTACTTC.

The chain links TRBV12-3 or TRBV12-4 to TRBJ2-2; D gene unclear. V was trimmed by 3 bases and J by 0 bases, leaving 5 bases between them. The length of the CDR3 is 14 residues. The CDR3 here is CASSFRPNTGELFF. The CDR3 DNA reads TGTGCCAGCAGTTTTAGGCCGAACACCGGGGAGCTGTTTTTT.

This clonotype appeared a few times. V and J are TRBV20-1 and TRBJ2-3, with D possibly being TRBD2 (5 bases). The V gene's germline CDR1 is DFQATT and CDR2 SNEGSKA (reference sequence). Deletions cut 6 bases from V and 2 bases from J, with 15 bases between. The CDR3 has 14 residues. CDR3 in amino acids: CSAASRDLTDTQYF. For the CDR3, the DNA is TGCAGTGCAGCGTCTCGGGATCTCACAGATACGCAGTATTTT.

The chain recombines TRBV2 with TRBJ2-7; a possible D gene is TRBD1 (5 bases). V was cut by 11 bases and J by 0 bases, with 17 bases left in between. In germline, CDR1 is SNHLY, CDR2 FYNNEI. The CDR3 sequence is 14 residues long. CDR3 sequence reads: CAGKETVTSYEQYF. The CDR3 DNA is TGTGCCGGCAAGGAGACAGTGACCTCCTACGAGCAGTACTTC. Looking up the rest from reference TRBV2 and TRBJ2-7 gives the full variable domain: EPEVTQTPSHQVTQMGQEVILRCVPISNHLYFYWYRQILGQKVEFLVSFYNNEISEKSEIFDDQFSVERPDGSNFTLKIRSTKLEDSAMYFCAGKETVTSYEQYFGPGTRLTVT.

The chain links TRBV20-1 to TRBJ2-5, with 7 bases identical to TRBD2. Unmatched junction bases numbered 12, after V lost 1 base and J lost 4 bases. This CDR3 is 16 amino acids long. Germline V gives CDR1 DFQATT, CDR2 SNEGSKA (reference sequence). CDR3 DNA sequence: TGCAGTGCTAGAGTAGCGCGCGGGAGAAGAGGAGAGACCCAGTACTTC. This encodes CSARVARGRRGETQYF.

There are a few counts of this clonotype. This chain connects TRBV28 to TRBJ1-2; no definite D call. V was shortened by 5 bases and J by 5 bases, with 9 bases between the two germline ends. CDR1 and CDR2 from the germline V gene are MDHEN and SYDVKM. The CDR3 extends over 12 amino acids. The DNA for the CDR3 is TGTGCCAGCAGTGCCCTTCCGTATGGCTACACCTTC. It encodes CASSALPYGYTF.

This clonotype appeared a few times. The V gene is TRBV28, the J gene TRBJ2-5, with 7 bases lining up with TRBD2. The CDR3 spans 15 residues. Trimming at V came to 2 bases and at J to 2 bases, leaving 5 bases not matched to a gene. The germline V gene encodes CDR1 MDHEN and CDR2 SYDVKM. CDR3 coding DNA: TGTGCCAGCAGTTTAGTGGGAGGGTGGCAAGAGACCCAGTACTTC. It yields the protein CASSLVGGWQETQYF. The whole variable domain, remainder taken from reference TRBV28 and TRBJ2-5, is DVKVTQSSRYLVKRTGEKVFLECVQDMDHENMFWYRQDPGLGLRLIYFSYDVKMKEKGDIPEGYSVSREKKERFSLILESASTNQTSMYLCASSLVGGWQETQYFGPGTRLLVL.

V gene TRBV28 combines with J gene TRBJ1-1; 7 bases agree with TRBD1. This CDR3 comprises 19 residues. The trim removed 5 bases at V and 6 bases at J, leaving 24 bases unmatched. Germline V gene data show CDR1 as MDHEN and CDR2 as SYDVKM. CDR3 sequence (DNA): TGTGCCAGCAGTCCGTTACAGGGGACAGAAGTGTGGGCATTGCCTGAAGCTTTCTTT. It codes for CASSPLQGTEVWALPEAFF.

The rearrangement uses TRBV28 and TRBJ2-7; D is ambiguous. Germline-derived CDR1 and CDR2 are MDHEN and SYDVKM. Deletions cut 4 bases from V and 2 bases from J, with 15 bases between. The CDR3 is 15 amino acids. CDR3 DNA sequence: TGTGCCAGCAGTTCTCGACATTCGCAAACCTACGAGCAGTACTTC. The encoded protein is CASSSRHSQTYEQYF.

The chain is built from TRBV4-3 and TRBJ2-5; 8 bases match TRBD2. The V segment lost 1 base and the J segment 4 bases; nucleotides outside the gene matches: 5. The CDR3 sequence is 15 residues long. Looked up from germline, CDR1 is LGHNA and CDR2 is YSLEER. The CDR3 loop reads CASSQAGTRRETQYF. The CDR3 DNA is TGCGCCAGCAGCCAAGCCGGGACTAGACGAGAGACCCAGTACTTC.

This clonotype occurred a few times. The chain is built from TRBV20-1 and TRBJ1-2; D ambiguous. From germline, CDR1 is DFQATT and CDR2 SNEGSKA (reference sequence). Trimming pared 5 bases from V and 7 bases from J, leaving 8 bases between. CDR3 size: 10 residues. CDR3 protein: CSAPGVGYTF. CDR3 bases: TGCAGTGCTCCCGGCGTTGGCTACACCTTC.

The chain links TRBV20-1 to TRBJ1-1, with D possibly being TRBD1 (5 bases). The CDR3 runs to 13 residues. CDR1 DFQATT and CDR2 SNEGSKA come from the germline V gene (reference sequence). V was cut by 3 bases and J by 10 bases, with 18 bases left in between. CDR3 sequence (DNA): TGCAGTGCTAGGGGGCCCATTGACGAGGGAGCTTTCTTT. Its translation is CSARGPIDEGAFF.

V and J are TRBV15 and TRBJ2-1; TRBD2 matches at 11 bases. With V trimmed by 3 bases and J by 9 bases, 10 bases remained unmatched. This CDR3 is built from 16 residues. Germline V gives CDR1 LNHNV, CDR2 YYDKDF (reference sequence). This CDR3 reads CATSRILAGGGGEQFF. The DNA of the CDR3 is TGTGCCACCAGCAGGATCCTAGCGGGAGGAGGGGGTGAGCAGTTCTTC.

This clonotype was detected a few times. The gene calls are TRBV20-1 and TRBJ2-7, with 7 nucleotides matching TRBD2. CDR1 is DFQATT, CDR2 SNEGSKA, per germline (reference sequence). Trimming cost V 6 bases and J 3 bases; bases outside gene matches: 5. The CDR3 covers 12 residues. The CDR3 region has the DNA TGCAGTGCGGGGCTAGCGGTCTACGAGCAGTACTTC. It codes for CSAGLAVYEQYF.

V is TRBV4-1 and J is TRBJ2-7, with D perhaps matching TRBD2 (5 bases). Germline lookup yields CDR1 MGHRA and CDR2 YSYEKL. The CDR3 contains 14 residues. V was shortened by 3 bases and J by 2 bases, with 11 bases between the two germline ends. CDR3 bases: TGCGCCAGCAGCCAGGCGGACTCGGCCTACGAGCAGTACTTC. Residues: CASSQADSAYEQYF.